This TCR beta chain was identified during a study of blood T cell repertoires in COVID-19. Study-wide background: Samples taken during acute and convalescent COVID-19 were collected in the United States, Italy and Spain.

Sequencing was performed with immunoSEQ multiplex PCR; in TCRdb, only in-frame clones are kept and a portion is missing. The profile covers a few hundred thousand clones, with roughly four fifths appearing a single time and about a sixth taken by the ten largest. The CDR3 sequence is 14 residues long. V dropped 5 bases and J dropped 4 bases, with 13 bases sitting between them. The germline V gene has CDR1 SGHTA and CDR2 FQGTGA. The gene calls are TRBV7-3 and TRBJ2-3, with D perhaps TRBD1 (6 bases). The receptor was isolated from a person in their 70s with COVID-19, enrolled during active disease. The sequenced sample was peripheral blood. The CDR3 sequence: CASSQSRGSDTQYF. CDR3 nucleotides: TGTGCCAGCAGCCAATCCAGGGGCTCAGATACGCAGTATTTT.